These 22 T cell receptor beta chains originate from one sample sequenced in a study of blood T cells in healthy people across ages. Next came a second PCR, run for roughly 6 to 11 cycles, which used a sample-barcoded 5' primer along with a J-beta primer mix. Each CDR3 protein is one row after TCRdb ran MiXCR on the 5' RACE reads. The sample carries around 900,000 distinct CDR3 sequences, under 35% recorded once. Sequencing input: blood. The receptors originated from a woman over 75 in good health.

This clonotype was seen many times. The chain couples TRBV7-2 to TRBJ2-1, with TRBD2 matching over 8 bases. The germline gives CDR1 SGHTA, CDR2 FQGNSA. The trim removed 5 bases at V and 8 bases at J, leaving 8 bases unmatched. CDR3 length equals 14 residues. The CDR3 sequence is CASSTSGGRYEQFF. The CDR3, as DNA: TGTGCCAGCAGCACGAGCGGGGGACGCTATGAGCAGTTCTTC.

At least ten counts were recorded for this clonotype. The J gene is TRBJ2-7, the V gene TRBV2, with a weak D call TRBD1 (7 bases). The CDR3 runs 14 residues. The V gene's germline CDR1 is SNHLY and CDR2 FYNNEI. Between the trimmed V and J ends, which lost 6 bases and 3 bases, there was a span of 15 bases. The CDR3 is CASSLQQGGYEQYF. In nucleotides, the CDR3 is TGTGCCAGCAGCCTCCAGCAGGGGGGCTACGAGCAGTACTTC.

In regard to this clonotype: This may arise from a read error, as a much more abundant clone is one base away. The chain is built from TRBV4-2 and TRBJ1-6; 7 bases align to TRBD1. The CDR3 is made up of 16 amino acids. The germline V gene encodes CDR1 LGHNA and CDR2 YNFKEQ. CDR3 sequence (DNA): TGTGCCAGCAGCCAAGGTCGACAGGGATCAAATTCACCCCTCTACTTT. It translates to CASSQGRQGSNSPLYF.

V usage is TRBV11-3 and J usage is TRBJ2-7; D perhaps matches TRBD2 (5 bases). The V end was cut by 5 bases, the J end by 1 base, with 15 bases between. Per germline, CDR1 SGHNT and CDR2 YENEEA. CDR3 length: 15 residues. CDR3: CASSPGGRISYEQYF. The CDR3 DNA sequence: TGTGCCAGCAGCCCCGGAGGACGGATATCCTACGAGCAGTACTTC.

The CDR3 DNA sequence: TGTGCCAGCAGCCAAGACACGGCGGACGAGCAGTACTTC. This gives the protein CASSQDTADEQYF. The V gene is TRBV7-6, the J gene TRBJ2-5; no clear D gene. The J call is doubtful: the DNA matches TRBJ2-7 better. CDR1 is SGHVS and CDR2 is FNYEAQ in the germline V gene. There are 13 residues in the CDR3.

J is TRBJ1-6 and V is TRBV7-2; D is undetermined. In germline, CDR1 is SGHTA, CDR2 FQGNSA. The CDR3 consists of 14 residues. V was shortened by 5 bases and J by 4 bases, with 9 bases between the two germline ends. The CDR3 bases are TGTGCCAGCAGCCCTCAAGTATATAATTCACCCCTCCACTTT. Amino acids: CASSPQVYNSPLHF.

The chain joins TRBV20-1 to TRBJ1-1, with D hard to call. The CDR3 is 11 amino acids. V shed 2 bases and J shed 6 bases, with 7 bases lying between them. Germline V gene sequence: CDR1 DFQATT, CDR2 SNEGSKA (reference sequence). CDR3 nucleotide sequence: TGCAGTGCTAGATTTGCCTCTGAAGCTTTCTTT. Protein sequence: CSARFASEAFF.

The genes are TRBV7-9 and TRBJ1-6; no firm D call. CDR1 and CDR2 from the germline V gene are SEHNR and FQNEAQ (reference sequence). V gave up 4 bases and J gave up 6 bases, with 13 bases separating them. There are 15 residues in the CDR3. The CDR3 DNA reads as TGTGCCAGCAGCTGGCTAGAGGGAGCTAATTCACCCCTCCACTTT. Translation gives CASSWLEGANSPLHF.

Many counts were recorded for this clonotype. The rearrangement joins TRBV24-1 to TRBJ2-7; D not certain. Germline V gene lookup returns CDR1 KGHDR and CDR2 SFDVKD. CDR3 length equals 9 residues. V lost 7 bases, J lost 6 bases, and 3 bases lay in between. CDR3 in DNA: TGTGCCACCAGCCCCGAGCAGTACTTC. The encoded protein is CATSPEQYF.

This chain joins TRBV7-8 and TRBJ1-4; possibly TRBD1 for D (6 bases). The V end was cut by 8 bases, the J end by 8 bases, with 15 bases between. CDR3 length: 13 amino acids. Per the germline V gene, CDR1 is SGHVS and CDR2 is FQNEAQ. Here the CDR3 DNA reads TGTGCCAGCGGCGGGGGGCGCGGGGAAAAACTGTTTTTT. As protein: CASGGGRGEKLFF.

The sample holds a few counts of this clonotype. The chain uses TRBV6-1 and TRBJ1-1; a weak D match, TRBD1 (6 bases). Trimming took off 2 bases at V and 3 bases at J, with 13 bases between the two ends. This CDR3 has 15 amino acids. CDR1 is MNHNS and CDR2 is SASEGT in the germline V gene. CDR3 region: CASSESHRVDTEAFF. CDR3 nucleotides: TGTGCCAGCAGTGAATCCCACAGGGTAGACACTGAAGCTTTCTTT.

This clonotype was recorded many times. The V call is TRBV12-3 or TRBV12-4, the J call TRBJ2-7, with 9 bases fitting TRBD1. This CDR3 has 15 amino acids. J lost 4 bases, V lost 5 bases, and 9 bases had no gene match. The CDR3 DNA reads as TGTGCCAGCAGTCCCCTCGGGACAGGGTTATACGAGCAGTACTTC. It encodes CASSPLGTGLYEQYF.

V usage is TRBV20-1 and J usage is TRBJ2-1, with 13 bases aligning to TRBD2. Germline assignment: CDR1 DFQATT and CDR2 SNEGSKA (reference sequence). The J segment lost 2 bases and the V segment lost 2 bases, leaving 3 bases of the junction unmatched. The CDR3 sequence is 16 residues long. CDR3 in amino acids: CSARYTSGGAYNEQFF. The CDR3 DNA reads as TGCAGTGCTAGATACACTAGCGGGGGGGCCTACAATGAGCAGTTCTTC.

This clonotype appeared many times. The CDR3 reads CASRDTLGGPYEQYF. The CDR3 DNA reads as TGTGCCAGCAGGGATACACTGGGGGGCCCCTACGAGCAGTACTTC. The V gene is TRBV6-1, the J gene TRBJ2-7; TRBD1 or TRBD2 may be the D gene (6 bases each). V was cut by 6 bases and J by 2 bases, with 17 bases left in between. This CDR3 region has 15 residues. Germline values: CDR1 MNHNS, CDR2 SASEGT.

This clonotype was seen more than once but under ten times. This CDR3 is CASSYRQVVRNEQYF. The CDR3 region has the DNA TGTGCCAGCAGTTATCGGCAGGTGGTCAGGAACGAGCAGTACTTC. The rearrangement uses TRBV6-9 and TRBJ2-7; D unresolved. Germline values: CDR1 MNHGY, CDR2 SVAAGI. The CDR3 is 15 residues long. The V end lost 2 bases, the J end lost 5 bases, and 16 bases lay between the germline ends.

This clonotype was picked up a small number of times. The CDR3 reads CASSFRDRGRMGYGYTF. In DNA form, the CDR3 reads TGTGCCAGCAGTTTCCGGGACAGGGGGCGGATGGGCTATGGCTACACCTTC. The chain recombines TRBV12-3 or TRBV12-4 with TRBJ1-2, with 12 bases that match TRBD1. Unmatched junction bases numbered 9, after V lost 3 bases and J lost 4 bases. The length of the CDR3 is 17 residues.

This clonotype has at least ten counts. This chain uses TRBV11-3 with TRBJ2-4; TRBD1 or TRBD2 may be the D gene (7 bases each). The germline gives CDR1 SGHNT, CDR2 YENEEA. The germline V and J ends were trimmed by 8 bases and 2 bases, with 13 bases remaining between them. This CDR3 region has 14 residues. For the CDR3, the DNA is TGTGCCAGCCAGGGGGGGGCTTCCAAAAACATTCAGTACTTC. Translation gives CASQGGASKNIQYF.

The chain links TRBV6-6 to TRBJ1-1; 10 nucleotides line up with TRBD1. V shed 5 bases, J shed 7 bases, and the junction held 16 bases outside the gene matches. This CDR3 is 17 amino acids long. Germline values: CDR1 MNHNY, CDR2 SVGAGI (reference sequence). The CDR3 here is CASSPPTGGGGLNEAFF. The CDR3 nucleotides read TGTGCCAGCAGTCCCCCGACAGGGGGCGGAGGGTTAAATGAAGCTTTCTTT.

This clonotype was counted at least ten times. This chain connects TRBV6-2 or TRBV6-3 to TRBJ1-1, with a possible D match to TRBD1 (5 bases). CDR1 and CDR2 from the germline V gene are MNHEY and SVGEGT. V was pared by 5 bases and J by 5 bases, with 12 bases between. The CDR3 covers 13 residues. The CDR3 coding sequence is TGTGCCAGCAGTCCAGGGCTAGGGACTGAAGCTTTCTTT. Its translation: CASSPGLGTEAFF.

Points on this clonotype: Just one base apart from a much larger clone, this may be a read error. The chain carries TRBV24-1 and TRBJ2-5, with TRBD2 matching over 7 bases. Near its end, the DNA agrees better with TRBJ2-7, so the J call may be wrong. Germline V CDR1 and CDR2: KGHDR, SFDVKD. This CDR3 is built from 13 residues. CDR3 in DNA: TGTGCCACCAATACCGGGGGGAGGAGCGAGCAGTACTTC. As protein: CATNTGGRSEQYF.

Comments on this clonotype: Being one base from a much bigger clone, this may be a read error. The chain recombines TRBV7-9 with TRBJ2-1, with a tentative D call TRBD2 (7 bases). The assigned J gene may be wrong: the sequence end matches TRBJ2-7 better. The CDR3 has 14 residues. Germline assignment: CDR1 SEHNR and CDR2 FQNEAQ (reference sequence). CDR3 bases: TGTGCCAGCAGCAAGCGGGACACCAAGAATGAGCAGTACTTC. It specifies CASSKRDTKNEQYF.

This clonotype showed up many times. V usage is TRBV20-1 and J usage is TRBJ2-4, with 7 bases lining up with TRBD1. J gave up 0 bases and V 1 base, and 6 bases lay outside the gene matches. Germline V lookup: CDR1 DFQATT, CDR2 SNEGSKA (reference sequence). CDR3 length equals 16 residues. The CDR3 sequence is CSARGQGLLAKNIQYF. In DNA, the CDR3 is TGCAGTGCTAGAGGACAGGGCCTACTAGCCAAAAACATTCAGTACTTC.